The T cell receptor beta chain under discussion was sequenced for a study of cytomegalovirus exposure and HLA in healthy donors. PCR involved 60 Vbeta and 13 Jbeta primers. The table came from immunoSEQ multiplex PCR; TCRdb's copy has only in-frame clones and leaves some out. The table includes 120,000 to 150,000 clones, around 80% detected once. The germline gives CDR1 MNHNS, CDR2 SASEGT. V was shortened by 8 bases and J by 0 bases, with 13 bases between the two germline ends. This CDR3 is 14 amino acids long. The chain couples TRBV6-1 to TRBJ1-1; the D is unclear. This clonotype originated in a male donor in good health and CMV-seronegative. Sequencing was carried out using PBMCs. The CDR3 region is CASFAETMNTEAFF. In nucleotides, the CDR3 is TGTGCCAGCTTTGCAGAAACTATGAACACTGAAGCTTTCTTT.